This T cell receptor (beta chain) was obtained from a study of cytomegalovirus exposure and HLA in healthy donors. Study summary: Clustering assigned 81% of the approximately 430 genotyped donors to the Caucasian-associated ancestry cluster.

Trimming stripped 8 bases from V and 9 bases from J, with 26 bases between. CDR3 length: 17 amino acids. Germline CDR1 reads MNHEY; CDR2 reads SMNVEV (reference sequence). Study findings and constraints: Most of the TCR beta V segments (in an earlier analysis) were productive either about 87% or about 30% of the time.

The PCR had 60 Vbeta and 13 Jbeta primers. Sequenced by immunoSEQ multiplex PCR; TCRdb stores in-frame clones only, minus some. The profile shows approximately 130,000 clones, around four fifths of them singletons. Points on this clone: The antigen remains undetermined.

The specimen was PBMCs. The chain joins TRBV27 to TRBJ1-6, with D tentatively TRBD1 (6 bases). The TCR sequence derives from a boy under 10 years old in good health and CMV-seronegative. This CDR3 is CASRREGVMTYSSPLHF. The CDR3 nucleotides are TGTGCCAGCCGCAGGGAGGGGGTGATGACCTATTCTTCACCCCTCCACTTT.